A few counts support the clone carrying this T cell receptor (beta chain). This specimen belongs to a study of T cell repertoires in cytomegalovirus infection. Study-wide context: Public TCR beta signatures indicated both CMV infection and matching HLA type.

Germline values: CDR1 SGHAT, CDR2 FQDESV (reference sequence). This CDR3 region has 14 residues. V was clipped by 4 bases and J by 5 bases; unmatched bases: 4. From the reads, TCRdb called clonotypes with MiXCR, one entry per CDR3 protein. The sample has 170,000 or so distinct CDR3 sequences, about an eighth seen once. This receptor was taken from a human donor in good health (CMV status not recorded). Some clones in this sample may be carry-over from other donors' samples. Input material: PBMCs. J is TRBJ2-5 and V is TRBV11-1, with TRBD2 identical over 10 bases. CDR3 loop: CASSSVAGGETQYF. The CDR3 DNA reads TGTGCCAGCAGCTCCGTAGCGGGAGGTGAGACCCAGTACTTC.